The 28 T cell receptor beta chains reported below all come from one sample, sequenced in a study of shared clonotypes between healthy human individuals. Produced via immunoSEQ multiplex PCR; TCRdb's table is partial and in-frame only. The sample consists of 2 million to 2.5 million clones, about nine tenths of them appearing once. Source material: naive CD4+ T cells from PBMCs. Described subset: CD45RA+ positively selected. These receptors were collected from a man between 18 and 35 years old in good health. Some clones in this sample may be carry-over from other donors' samples.

This sequence joins TRBV28 and TRBJ2-2, with D perhaps matching TRBD1 or TRBD2 (7 bases each). V shed 6 bases and J shed 0 bases, with 11 bases lying between them. There are 15 residues in the CDR3. CDR1 MDHEN and CDR2 SYDVKM come from the germline V gene. Here the CDR3 DNA reads TGTGCCAGCAGGGGAGGGGGCTCGAACACCGGGGAGCTGTTTTTT. It translates to CASRGGGSNTGELFF.

The V call is TRBV18, the J call TRBJ2-7, with D possibly called TRBD1 or TRBD2 (7 bases each). The CDR3 has 16 amino acids. CDR1 KGHSH and CDR2 LQKENI come from the germline V gene. The germline V and J ends were trimmed by 2 bases and 1 base, with 15 bases remaining between them. CDR3: CASSPTGTAGSYEQYF. The CDR3, as DNA: TGTGCCAGCTCACCAACCGGGACAGCGGGGTCCTACGAGCAGTACTTC.

The CDR3 region is CASSGVWAGEETQYF. The CDR3 DNA sequence: TGTGCCAGCAGCGGTGTTTGGGCGGGAGAAGAGACCCAGTACTTC. This chain joins TRBV7-8 and TRBJ2-5; 7 bases agree with TRBD2. From germline, CDR1 is SGHVS and CDR2 FQNEAQ. The CDR3 is 15 amino acids. The V segment lost 5 bases and the J segment 3 bases; nucleotides outside the gene matches: 9.

This rearrangement joins TRBV6-1 to TRBJ2-2; a weak D match, TRBD2 (6 bases). V lost 1 base to trimming and J lost 4 bases, with 13 bases between them. CDR1 and CDR2 (germline): MNHNS, SASEGT. The CDR3 length is 16 residues. The CDR3 reads CASSEVGGTGTGELFF. CDR3 nucleotide sequence: TGTGCCAGCAGTGAAGTGGGGGGAACAGGCACCGGGGAGCTGTTTTTT.

The rearrangement links TRBV30 to TRBJ1-5; D remains unclear. CDR1 is GTSNPN, CDR2 SVGIG, per germline (reference sequence). The CDR3 contains 15 residues. V was trimmed by 2 bases and J by 2 bases, leaving 13 bases between them. The CDR3 region is CAWSPTPYGNQPQHF. In DNA form, the CDR3 reads TGTGCCTGGAGTCCTACACCGTACGGCAATCAGCCCCAGCATTTT.

This clone showed up just a few times. This same CDR3 is encoded by further DNA sequences in the sample. The CDR3 DNA reads TGCGCCAGCAGCTTGGCCGGGGACGGAAACACCATATATTTT. This gives the protein CASSLAGDGNTIYF. The chain links TRBV5-1 to TRBJ1-3; D perhaps matches TRBD1 (5 bases). The CDR3 is 14 residues long. Trimming took off 0 bases at V and 4 bases at J, with 8 bases between the two ends. CDR1 is SGHRS, CDR2 YFSETQ, per germline.

The chain recombines TRBV5-5 with TRBJ2-5, with D hard to call. The V end was cut by 4 bases, the J end by 5 bases, with 24 bases between. Germline assignment: CDR1 SGHKS and CDR2 YYEKEE (reference sequence). The CDR3 consists of 17 residues. The chain's CDR3 is CASSLPPWGSFPETQYF. Written as DNA, the CDR3 is TGTGCCAGCAGCCTCCCCCCCTGGGGTTCTTTTCCTGAGACCCAGTACTTC.

This clone was detected only once. The identical CDR3 is also encoded by other nucleotide sequences in the sample. This sequence joins TRBV5-1 and TRBJ2-5; D not resolved. Germline V lookup: CDR1 SGHRS, CDR2 YFSETQ. V was trimmed by 1 base and J by 1 base, leaving 8 bases between them. This CDR3 has 14 amino acids. This chain's CDR3 is CASSLFPGQETQYF. CDR3 nucleotide sequence: TGCGCCAGCAGCTTGTTTCCGGGCCAAGAGACCCAGTACTTC.

The rearrangement uses TRBV27 and TRBJ2-5, with 7 nucleotides matching TRBD2. Germline CDR1 and CDR2: MNHEY and SMNVEV (reference sequence). V was pared by 4 bases and J by 0 bases, with 17 bases of the junction left unmatched. This CDR3 is 19 amino acids long. The CDR3 region has the DNA TGTGCCAGCAGTTCCCGCGCCCCCTCAGGGCGGGGGAACCAAGAGACCCAGTACTTC. This translates into CASSSRAPSGRGNQETQYF.

The chain has TRBV5-1 and TRBJ2-7, with a possible D match to TRBD1 (6 bases). Trimming shortened V by 8 bases and J by 3 bases, and 12 bases separated the two germline ends. Germline CDR1 and CDR2: SGHRS and YFSETQ. This CDR3 contains 12 residues. The CDR3 here is CARRTVYYEQYF. In nucleotides, the CDR3 is TGCGCCAGGAGGACAGTATACTACGAGCAGTACTTC.

This sequence joins TRBV18 and TRBJ2-1, with 8 bases that match TRBD2. CDR3 length: 15 residues. With V trimmed by 3 bases and J by 10 bases, 11 bases remained unmatched. Germline CDR1 is KGHSH and CDR2 is LQKENI. The DNA of the CDR3 is TGTGCCAGCTCACCGGGACTAGGAGGGGTAGGAGAGCAGTTCTTC. Residues: CASSPGLGGVGEQFF. Variable domain in full (rest from reference TRBV18 and TRBJ2-1): NAGVMQNPRHLVRRRGQEARLRCSPMKGHSHVYWYRQLPEEGLKFMVYLQKENIIDESGMPKERFSAEFPKEGPSILRIQQVVRGDSAAYFCASSPGLGGVGEQFFGPGTRLTVL.

The chain links TRBV13 to TRBJ2-6, with D perhaps assigned TRBD1 or TRBD2 (5 bases each). The V end was cut by 1 base, the J end by 0 bases, with 10 bases between. The length of the CDR3 is 17 residues. The V gene's germline CDR1 is PRHDT and CDR2 FYEKMQ (reference sequence). CDR3 residues: CASSLVRGSSGANVLTF. CDR3 sequence (DNA): TGTGCCAGCAGCTTAGTACGGGGCAGCTCTGGGGCCAACGTCCTGACTTTC.

This sequence joins TRBV5-1 and TRBJ2-1, with D possibly TRBD2 on 5 matching bases. Germline V gene lookup returns CDR1 SGHRS and CDR2 YFSETQ. Trimming shortened V by 4 bases and J by 0 bases, and 14 bases separated the two germline ends. CDR3 length equals 16 residues. The CDR3 is CASSRLERSSYNEQFF. The DNA for the CDR3 is TGCGCCAGCAGCCGGTTGGAGCGGAGCTCCTACAATGAGCAGTTCTTC.

The CDR3, as DNA: TGTGCGATAAAGGGAGGCCCGACTCCCAATGAGCAGTTCTTC. Amino acid sequence: CAIKGGPTPNEQFF. This chain connects TRBV15 to TRBJ2-1, with TRBD2 as a possible D gene (6 bases). Looked up from germline, CDR1 is LNHNV and CDR2 is YYDKDF (reference sequence). CDR3 length: 14 amino acids.

The chain uses TRBV6-4 and TRBJ1-5, with 7 bases that match TRBD1. Germline V gene sequence: CDR1 MRHNA, CDR2 SNTAGT. The CDR3 runs 16 residues. V lost 6 bases and J lost 0; bases outside the gene matches: 8. As DNA, the CDR3 is TGTGCCAGCAGGCCACAGGGGCGGAATAGCAATCAGCCCCAGCATTTT. Encoded protein: CASRPQGRNSNQPQHF.

This clone was detected only once. V usage is TRBV18 and J usage is TRBJ2-1; TRBD1 matches at 9 bases. After removal of 3 bases from V and 7 bases from J, the junction contained 7 bases not matched to a gene. Germline-derived CDR1 and CDR2 are KGHSH and LQKENI. The CDR3 is made up of 15 amino acids. In DNA, the CDR3 is TGTGCCAGCTCACCGAGGCGACAGGGGGGGAATGAGCAGTTCTTC. It translates to CASSPRRQGGNEQFF.

V gene TRBV28 combines with J gene TRBJ2-2; D ambiguous. CDR3 length: 13 residues. V lost 7 bases and J lost 3, with 9 bases in between. Germline-derived CDR1 and CDR2 are MDHEN and SYDVKM. CDR3 DNA: TGTGCCAGCACAGACCCGGACACCGGGGAGCTGTTTTTT. It is translated as CASTDPDTGELFF. Full variable domain (missing parts from reference TRBV28 and TRBJ2-2): DVKVTQSSRYLVKRTGEKVFLECVQDMDHENMFWYRQDPGLGLRLIYFSYDVKMKEKGDIPEGYSVSREKKERFSLILESASTNQTSMYLCASTDPDTGELFFGEGSRLTVL.

The chain is built from TRBV6-5 and TRBJ1-3, with 9 bases that match TRBD1. V gave up 5 bases and J gave up 0 bases; unmatched junction bases: 2. This CDR3 comprises 15 residues. Germline V gives CDR1 MNHEY, CDR2 SVGAGI. CDR3 residues: CASSGQGLSGNTIYF. The CDR3 bases are TGTGCCAGCAGTGGACAGGGGCTCTCTGGAAACACCATATATTTT.

V usage is TRBV21-1 and J usage is TRBJ1-5; the D segment call TRBD1 is taken from the table without a DNA check. TRBV21-1 has pseudogene status. The CDR3 is made up of 14 amino acids. CDR3: CASSLDRGHQPQHF. The CDR3 nucleotides are TGTGCCAGCAGCTTAGACAGGGGGCACCAGCCCCAGCATTTT.

This chain joins TRBV19 and TRBJ2-6; D is ambiguous. Germline lookup yields CDR1 LNHDA and CDR2 SQIVND (reference sequence). The CDR3 has 15 residues. With 7 bases removed from V and 0 bases from J, the gap between germline ends came to 10 bases. The CDR3 nucleotides read TGTGCCAGTATAACGGGTAGCTCTGGGGCCAACGTCCTGACTTTC. Translated, it gives CASITGSSGANVLTF.

This rearrangement joins TRBV29-1 to TRBJ1-2; D might be TRBD1 (6 bases). Looked up from germline, CDR1 is SQVTM and CDR2 is ANQGSEA. The CDR3 spans 13 residues. The germline V and J ends were trimmed by 8 bases and 7 bases, with 20 bases remaining between them. CDR3 sequence (DNA): TGCAGCACGGCATCTCACCGAGGGGGTGGCTACACCTTC. Translation gives CSTASHRGGGYTF.

This chain joins TRBV28 and TRBJ2-3, with 7 bases that match TRBD1. This CDR3 contains 16 residues. V was pared by 7 bases and J by 0 bases, with 10 bases of the junction left unmatched. Per germline, CDR1 MDHEN and CDR2 SYDVKM. The CDR3: CASTFYGTVSTDTQYF. The CDR3 bases are TGTGCCAGCACCTTTTACGGGACAGTTAGCACAGATACGCAGTATTTT. Supplemented by reference TRBV28 and TRBJ2-3, the full variable domain reads DVKVTQSSRYLVKRTGEKVFLECVQDMDHENMFWYRQDPGLGLRLIYFSYDVKMKEKGDIPEGYSVSREKKERFSLILESASTNQTSMYLCASTFYGTVSTDTQYFGPGTRLTVL.

Regarding this clone: The sample carries other DNA sequences with the same CDR3. The rearrangement joins TRBV6-5 to TRBJ1-1; D gene unclear. Deletions cut 6 bases from V and 0 bases from J, with 8 bases between. Per the germline V gene, CDR1 is MNHEY and CDR2 is SVGAGI. CDR3 length: 13 amino acids. CDR3 sequence: CASSFAMNTEAFF. The DNA of the CDR3 is TGTGCCAGCAGCTTTGCCATGAACACTGAAGCTTTCTTT.

In DNA form, the CDR3 reads TGTGCCAGCAGCTTCCTTGCGGGAGGGTTCACAGATACGCAGTATTTT. Encoded protein: CASSFLAGGFTDTQYF. The chain couples TRBV7-9 to TRBJ2-3; 9 bases fit TRBD2. Unmatched junction bases numbered 6, after V lost 3 bases and J lost 2 bases. Germline assignment: CDR1 SEHNR and CDR2 FQNEAQ (reference sequence). The CDR3 spans 16 residues.

This clone was seen a single time. CDR3 residues: CASSLVGRGDTQYF. The DNA of the CDR3 is TGTGCCAGCAGCTTAGTAGGCCGGGGTGATACGCAGTATTTT. This sequence joins TRBV7-9 and TRBJ2-3, with a weak D call TRBD2 (5 bases). Germline V gene data show CDR1 as SEHNR and CDR2 as FQNEAQ (reference sequence). V lost 1 base and J lost 6, with 11 bases in between. This CDR3 contains 14 residues. The entire variable domain, with the rest obtained from reference TRBV7-9 and TRBJ2-3, is as follows: DTGVSQNPRHKITKRGQNVTFRCDPISEHNRLYWYRQTLGQGPEFLTYFQNEAQLEKSRLLSDRFSAERPKGSFSTLEIQRTEQGDSAMYLCASSLVGRGDTQYFGPGTRLTVL.

The chain joins TRBV6-5 to TRBJ1-2; 7 nucleotides agree with TRBD1. The V gene end was trimmed by 8 bases and the J gene end by 8 bases; junction bases not matched to a gene: 11. The CDR3 covers 13 residues. The germline V gene has CDR1 MNHEY and CDR2 SVGAGI. CDR3 sequence (DNA): TGTGCCAGCTGGCTGAGACAGGGCGGAGGCTACACCTTC. Its translation is CASWLRQGGGYTF.

The chain recombines TRBV9 with TRBJ1-2; possibly TRBD1 for D (6 bases). Between the trimmed V and J ends, which lost 4 bases and 7 bases, there was a span of 11 bases. This CDR3 spans 12 amino acids. CDR1 is SGDLS, CDR2 YYNGEE, per germline. For the CDR3, the DNA is TGTGCCAGCAGCCCGGACAGTTCTGGCTACACCTTC. Its translation is CASSPDSSGYTF.

The CDR3 here is CAISLVAGVRYEQYF. As DNA, the CDR3 is TGTGCCATCAGTTTGGTAGCGGGAGTTCGTTACGAGCAGTACTTC. The rearrangement joins TRBV10-3 to TRBJ2-7; 9 bases align to TRBD2. Germline values: CDR1 ENHRY, CDR2 SYGVKD. The length of the CDR3 is 15 residues. V shed 5 bases and J 4 bases; nucleotides not matched to a gene: 9.